The 32 T cell receptor beta chains below all came from one sample that was sequenced in a study of blood T cell repertoires in COVID-19. TCRdb's table, derived via immunoSEQ multiplex PCR, lists solely in-frame clones and lacks some. This sample yields about 98,000 clones, of which nearly 90% are seen a single time; over 2% belongs to the top ten. Sequencing was done on a sample of peripheral blood. The receptor source for this set is a man over 45 with active COVID-19.

About this clone: The junction departs from the called germline gene at one end, perhaps through a read error. The DNA for the CDR3 is TGTGCCAGTAGTAACGACTGGGGGGTGAACTTC. It translates to CASSNDWGVNF. The chain combines TRBV19 with TRBJ2-4; maybe TRBD2 (6 bases). Germline CDR1 LNHDA, CDR2 SQIVND (reference sequence). The CDR3 extends over 11 amino acids.

The gene calls are TRBV19 and TRBJ1-2, with a possible D match to TRBD1 (6 bases). The CDR3 contains 12 residues. Trimming removed 8 bases from V and 7 bases from J, with 14 bases in between. The germline V gene has CDR1 LNHDA and CDR2 SQIVND (reference sequence). CDR3 coding DNA: TGTGCCAGTGCGGGGGGCACGTTTGGCTACACCTTC. Protein: CASAGGTFGYTF.

This clone was seen only a few times. Written as DNA, the CDR3 is TGTGCCAGCAGCCCCCGGGGGGGAGATAATTCACCCCTCCACTTT. It codes for CASSPRGGDNSPLHF. The gene calls are TRBV7-9 and TRBJ1-6; D might be TRBD1 (5 bases). In germline, CDR1 is SEHNR, CDR2 FQNEAQ (reference sequence). V lost 5 bases and J lost 5, with 13 bases in between. CDR3 length: 15 residues.

V usage is TRBV18 and J usage is TRBJ1-5; TRBD1 agrees at 7 bases. The germline CDR1 and CDR2 sequences are KGHSH and LQKENI. CDR3 size: 15 residues. V lost 3 bases and J lost 1; bases outside the gene matches: 3. The DNA of the CDR3 is TGTGCCAGCTCACCTGCGGGACAGAGCAATCAGCCCCAGCATTTT. This codes for CASSPAGQSNQPQHF. Based on the CDR3 plus reference TRBV18 and TRBJ1-5, the full variable domain is NAGVMQNPRHLVRRRGQEARLRCSPMKGHSHVYWYRQLPEEGLKFMVYLQKENIIDESGMPKERFSAEFPKEGPSILRIQQVVRGDSAAYFCASSPAGQSNQPQHFGDGTRLSIL.

The V and J genes are TRBV20-1 and TRBJ1-5; D call uncertain. Germline V CDR1 and CDR2: DFQATT, SNEGSKA (reference sequence). Trimming took 7 bases from V and 2 from J, leaving 6 bases between them. The CDR3 is 11 amino acids. The chain's CDR3 is CSVEGNQPQHF. DNA for the CDR3: TGCAGTGTCGAGGGCAATCAGCCCCAGCATTTT.

A note on this clone: This sample includes further DNA sequences coding for the same CDR3. The chain carries TRBV18 and TRBJ2-7; D remains unclear. CDR3 length equals 13 residues. Trimming cost V 1 base and J 2 bases, with 6 bases left between them. CDR1 is KGHSH, CDR2 LQKENI, per germline. This CDR3 reads CASSPQRAYEQYF. The DNA for the CDR3 is TGTGCCAGCTCACCACAGAGAGCCTACGAGCAGTACTTC.

The DNA for the CDR3 is TGTGCCTCCAGGGGCTCTGGAAACACCATATATTTT. Amino acids: CASRGSGNTIYF. The chain couples TRBV30 to TRBJ1-3; maybe TRBD1 (6 bases). The CDR3 loop spans 12 amino acids. Between the trimmed V and J ends, which lost 7 bases and 0 bases, there was a span of 7 bases. Germline CDR1 GTSNPN, CDR2 SVGIG (reference sequence). Using reference TRBV30 and TRBJ1-3 for the parts outside the CDR3, the full variable domain is SQTIHQWPATLVQPVGSPLSLECTVEGTSNPNLYWYRQAAGRGLQLLFYSVGIGQISSEVPQNLSASRPQDRQFILSSKKLLLSDSGFYLCASRGSGNTIYFGEGSWLTVV.

This sequence joins TRBV19 and TRBJ2-3; tentative D call: TRBD1 (5 bases). Per the germline V gene, CDR1 is LNHDA and CDR2 is SQIVND (reference sequence). The CDR3 is 11 amino acids. V was pared by 2 bases and J by 8 bases, with 5 bases between. CDR3 loop: CASSIRGTQYF. In nucleotides, the CDR3 is TGTGCCAGTAGTATAAGGGGTACGCAGTATTTT.

The rearrangement links TRBV10-3 to TRBJ2-3, with 8 bases matching TRBD2. The CDR3 length is 16 residues. Germline CDR1 reads ENHRY; CDR2 reads SYGVKD. V gave up 2 bases and J gave up 13 bases; unmatched junction bases: 17. The CDR3 protein is CAISEDVGLGGRSEYF. CDR3 DNA sequence: TGTGCCATCAGTGAGGATGTGGGACTAGGGGGTCGATCAGAGTATTTT.

The J gene is TRBJ2-1, the V gene TRBV7-3; the D is unclear. CDR3 length: 15 amino acids. Trimming removed 1 base at V and 0 bases at J, with 7 bases between. Looked up from germline, CDR1 is SGHTA and CDR2 is FQGTGA. CDR3 sequence reads: CASSLSASSYNEQFF. Here the CDR3 DNA reads TGTGCCAGCAGCTTAAGCGCTAGCTCCTACAATGAGCAGTTCTTC.

The rearrangement links TRBV6-6 to TRBJ1-1; TRBD1 aligns across 8 bases. The CDR3 covers 15 residues. The V gene's germline CDR1 is MNHNY and CDR2 SVGAGI (reference sequence). The J segment lost 5 bases and the V segment lost 2 bases, leaving 7 bases of the junction unmatched. In nucleotides, the CDR3 is TGTGCCAGCAGTTACGGCGGACAGGGAGCTACTGAAGCTTTCTTT. Its protein product is CASSYGGQGATEAFF.

This clone was seen just once. This chain connects TRBV7-2 to TRBJ2-7; the D gene is possibly TRBD2 (6 bases). Germline loops: CDR1 SGHTA, CDR2 FQGNSA. V lost 5 bases and J 4 bases, leaving 15 bases between the germline ends. The CDR3 totals 14 residues. The CDR3 sequence: CASSPSRGTYEQYF. CDR3 bases: TGTGCCAGCAGCCCTAGCAGAGGGACTTACGAGCAGTACTTC.

This rearrangement joins TRBV25-1 to TRBJ2-5; D perhaps matches TRBD2 (6 bases). Germline V gene data show CDR1 as MGHDK and CDR2 as SYGVNS. This CDR3 region has 14 residues. V lost 7 bases, J lost 5 bases, and 17 bases lay in between. CDR3 sequence (DNA): TGTGCCAGCATTTACGGGACTCCGGGGGAGACCCAGTACTTC. Translating it yields CASIYGTPGETQYF. The whole variable domain, remainder taken from reference TRBV25-1 and TRBJ2-5, is EADIYQTPRYLVIGTGKKITLECSQTMGHDKMYWYQQDPGMELHLIHYSYGVNSTEKGDLSSESTVSRIRTEHFPLTLESARPSHTSQYLCASIYGTPGETQYFGPGTRLLVL.

The V and J genes are TRBV3-1 (or the pseudogene TRBV3-2) and TRBJ1-5; maybe TRBD1 (5 bases). Deletions cut 0 bases from V and 2 bases from J, with 11 bases between. This CDR3 is 16 amino acids long. Germline values: CDR1 LGHDT, CDR2 YNNKEL (reference sequence). The CDR3 reads CASSQDGGRGNQPQHF. Written as DNA, the CDR3 is TGTGCCAGCAGCCAAGACGGGGGTCGTGGCAATCAGCCCCAGCATTTT.

This rearrangement joins TRBV2 to TRBJ1-6; the D gene is possibly TRBD1 (5 bases). From germline, CDR1 is SNHLY and CDR2 FYNNEI. CDR3 length equals 14 residues. The ends were cut back, 8 bases at V and 5 bases at J, with 13 bases in the middle. CDR3 region: CASRTQQDNSPLHF. For the CDR3, the DNA is TGTGCCAGCCGGACACAGCAGGATAATTCACCCCTCCACTTT.

The J gene is TRBJ2-3, the V gene TRBV7-2; 8 positions agree with TRBD2. Germline-derived CDR1 and CDR2 are SGHTA and FQGNSA. Trimming took 4 bases from V and 8 from J; bases not matched to a gene: 11. The CDR3 length is 15 residues. In DNA, the CDR3 is TGTGCCAGCAGCTCCCCAGCGGGGGAGCGTGCTACGCAGTATTTT. Translated: CASSSPAGERATQYF.

The chain is built from TRBV7-2 and TRBJ1-4; 9 bases line up with TRBD1. The CDR3 extends over 16 amino acids. Germline V lookup: CDR1 SGHTA, CDR2 FQGNSA. The V and J ends lost 1 base and 2 bases, in that order; junction bases with no gene match: 2. In nucleotides, the CDR3 is TGTGCCAGCAGCTTAGACAGGGGGCGCACTAATGAAAAACTGTTTTTT. Its protein product is CASSLDRGRTNEKLFF.

The chain uses TRBV4-2 and TRBJ1-5; tentative D call: TRBD1 (6 bases). CDR1 is LGHNA and CDR2 is YNFKEQ in the germline V gene. This CDR3 spans 15 amino acids. V was pared by 3 bases and J by 0 bases, with 9 bases between. This chain's CDR3 is CASSHHRDSNQPQHF. The CDR3 region has the DNA TGTGCCAGCAGCCACCACAGGGATAGCAATCAGCCCCAGCATTTT.

This clone was picked up one time. The CDR3 region is CASSVGAGTGDGRVQGYTF. The DNA of the CDR3 is TGTGCCAGCAGCGTAGGGGCGGGGACAGGGGATGGACGGGTTCAGGGCTACACCTTC. The chain is built from TRBV9 and TRBJ1-2; TRBD1 matches 10 bases. The CDR3 runs 19 residues. V lost 0 bases to trimming and J lost 8 bases; unmatched junction nucleotides: 19. CDR1 is SGDLS and CDR2 is YYNGEE in the germline V gene.

The chain recombines TRBV18 with TRBJ2-1; TRBD1 aligns across 10 bases. With 5 bases clipped from V and 0 bases from J, the junction kept 1 base outside the gene matches. The CDR3 sequence is 15 residues long. Germline V gives CDR1 KGHSH, CDR2 LQKENI. CDR3 sequence: CASSGDRGSYNEQFF. In DNA, the CDR3 is TGTGCCAGCTCAGGGGACAGGGGCTCCTACAATGAGCAGTTCTTC.

The DNA for the CDR3 is TGCGCCAGCAGCCAAGATCTGGGGCGCGGTAGTCAGCCCCAGCATTTT. The encoded protein is CASSQDLGRGSQPQHF. The genes are TRBV4-3 and TRBJ1-5, with a possible D match to TRBD1 (5 bases). V gave up 0 bases and J gave up 6 bases, with 15 bases separating them. This CDR3 contains 16 residues. Germline V gene lookup returns CDR1 LGHNA and CDR2 YSLEER.

V gene TRBV1 combines with J gene TRBJ1-1; no check of the table's D call, TRBD1, against the DNA was made. TRBV1 is recorded as a pseudogene. This CDR3 is built from 20 residues. The CDR3 spells CTSSQERTAGGTGLVTEAFF. CDR3 nucleotide sequence: TGCACCAGCAGCCAAGAGAGGACCGCAGGGGGTACAGGGTTGGTCACTGAAGCTTTCTTT.

This chain joins TRBV7-2 and TRBJ2-5; the D gene is possibly TRBD2 (6 bases). Germline V gives CDR1 SGHTA, CDR2 FQGNSA. The CDR3 sequence is 16 residues long. V was pared by 5 bases and J by 3 bases, with 19 bases between. The CDR3 sequence: CASSPPRTNAKETQYF. Here the CDR3 DNA reads TGTGCCAGCAGCCCCCCACGGACTAACGCAAAAGAGACCCAGTACTTC.

The V gene is TRBV3-1 (or the pseudogene TRBV3-2), the J gene TRBJ1-4; TRBD1 matches at 9 bases. CDR3 size: 15 residues. Per the germline V gene, CDR1 is LGHDT and CDR2 is YNNKEL (reference sequence). The V and J ends lost 4 bases and 8 bases, in that order; junction bases with no gene match: 8. The CDR3 coding sequence is TGTGCCAGCAGCCCAGAGGGGACAGGGTGGGAAAAACTGTTTTTT. Amino acids: CASSPEGTGWEKLFF.

J is TRBJ1-1 and V is TRBV5-1; 8 positions agree with TRBD1. In germline, CDR1 is SGHRS, CDR2 YFSETQ. V was pared by 3 bases and J by 1 base, with 8 bases of the junction left unmatched. This CDR3 comprises 16 residues. This chain's CDR3 is CASSSGQGQGNTEAFF. CDR3 coding DNA: TGCGCCAGCAGCTCCGGACAGGGTCAAGGGAACACTGAAGCTTTCTTT.

The sample holds one count of this clone. The rearrangement joins TRBV12-3 or TRBV12-4 to TRBJ1-2; no reliable D call. V gave up 6 bases and J gave up 6 bases, with 8 bases separating them. This CDR3 region has 11 residues. As DNA, the CDR3 is TGTGCCAGCAGCCCTGGGCATGGCTACACCTTC. Its translation: CASSPGHGYTF.

The rearrangement joins TRBV14 to TRBJ2-3; 9 positions agree with TRBD2. The CDR3 contains 16 residues. The germline gives CDR1 SGHDN, CDR2 FVKESK. With V trimmed by 2 bases and J by 1 base, 4 bases remained unmatched. CDR3 loop: CASSQFLAGGTDTQYF. CDR3 nucleotides: TGTGCCAGCAGCCAATTCTTAGCGGGGGGCACAGATACGCAGTATTTT.

The sample holds a few counts of this clone. V gene TRBV4-1 combines with J gene TRBJ2-3, with D possibly matching TRBD2 (7 bases). The CDR3 covers 17 residues. The germline V gene encodes CDR1 MGHRA and CDR2 YSYEKL. V was trimmed by 0 bases and J by 4 bases, leaving 17 bases between them. CDR3 region: CASSQEGVGGPADTQYF. CDR3 DNA: TGCGCCAGCAGCCAAGAGGGCGTGGGGGGGCCCGCAGATACGCAGTATTTT.

This rearrangement joins TRBV7-8 to TRBJ2-5, with TRBD1 matching 7 bases. V lost 1 base and J lost 0; bases outside the gene matches: 8. The germline V gene encodes CDR1 SGHVS and CDR2 FQNEAQ. The CDR3 spans 17 residues. CDR3 residues: CASSLGYRGRYQETQYF. As DNA, the CDR3 is TGTGCCAGCAGCTTAGGATACAGGGGTCGGTACCAAGAGACCCAGTACTTC.

The genes are TRBV5-4 and TRBJ2-6; D not resolved. Germline loops: CDR1 SGHNT, CDR2 YYREEE (reference sequence). With 0 bases removed from V and 4 bases from J, the gap between germline ends came to 11 bases. This CDR3 has 16 amino acids. Here the CDR3 reads CASSLDWSPGANVLTF. The CDR3 DNA sequence: TGTGCCAGCAGCTTGGATTGGAGTCCCGGGGCCAACGTCCTGACTTTC. The complete variable domain, with remaining parts taken from reference TRBV5-4 and TRBJ2-6, reads ETGVTQSPTHLIKTRGQQVTLRCSSQSGHNTVSWYQQALGQGPQFIFQYYREEENGRGNFPPRFSGLQFPNYSSELNVNALELDDSALYLCASSLDWSPGANVLTFGAGSRLTVL.

The chain links TRBV6-2 or TRBV6-3 to TRBJ2-7, with D possibly being TRBD1 (5 bases). There are 14 residues in the CDR3. Trimming took off 6 bases at V and 3 bases at J, with 15 bases between the two ends. From germline, CDR1 is MNHEY and CDR2 SVGEGT. For the CDR3, the DNA is TGTGCCAGCAGCTCCCGACAGAGTATCTACGAGCAGTACTTC. Translation gives CASSSRQSIYEQYF.

The CDR3 DNA reads TGTGCCAGCAGCTTAGCCAGGGAACGAAATGAGCAGTTCTTC. This gives the protein CASSLARERNEQFF. This sequence joins TRBV11-2 and TRBJ2-1; D possibly corresponds to TRBD1 (5 bases). The ends were cut back, 1 base at V and 7 bases at J, with 11 bases in the middle. There are 14 residues in the CDR3. CDR1 is SGHAT, CDR2 FQNNGV, per germline.